This T cell receptor beta chain was profiled in a study of spatial heterogeneity in lung cancer. Study-wide results and caveats: Counts that tracked tumor mutation counts were those of expanded intratumoral alpha and beta TCRs.

In its sample, this clonotype ranks as medium-sized. Its antigen is unknown. Given the absence of the conserved phenylalanine or tryptophan at the CDR3 end, a read error is likely. The DNA is left out, because the CDR3 cannot be placed on it with certainty; the CDR3 is given as TCRdb lists it. Time point in this sample: sample taken at primary tumor resection. Unsorted whole RNA of tumor, nontumor lung or frozen PBMC was sequenced. A single record per CDR3 protein comes from TCRdb applying MiXCR to the 5' RACE reads. The repertoire includes 550 to 650 distinct CDR3 sequences, approximately 10% of them detected once, and approximately 24% sits in the top ten. The sample consisted of lung tumor tissue, taken at surgery. The clonotype comes from a female donor with early-stage non-small cell lung cancer.

Here the CDR3 reads CASSLVTSGRPSL. The chain uses TRBV7-2 and TRBJ2-7; TRBD2 is taken as the D call from the table, unchecked against the DNA. Germline CDR1 reads SGHTA; CDR2 reads FQGNSA. A total of 13 residues make up the CDR3, ends included.